A selection of T cell receptor beta chains follows, all from one sample in a study of OX40 agonist ivuxolimab in advanced cancers. Generated by immunoSEQ multiplex PCR, the TCRdb table keeps only in-frame clones and is missing some. The data show 60,000 to 100,000 clones, less than 95% seen once. Specimen: CD4+ or CD8+ T cells sorted from blood, collected in a trial of the OX40 agonist ivuxolimab. Receptors originate from an adult with an advanced solid tumor such as melanoma, head and neck, liver or kidney cancer. Each CDR3 is given with its conserved first and last residue. The D gene is left open where the match is weak. The listing skips clone size in some rows; elsewhere it reads once, few, many or a size class.

J gene	V gene	clone size	D gene	CDR3 DNA	CDR3 protein
TRBJ1-6	TRBV4-3	.	TRBD1	TGCGCCAGCAGCCAAGGGACAGGGGGAAATTCACCCCTCCACTTT	CASSQGTGGNSPLHF
TRBJ2-7	TRBV6-1	.	TRBD1	TGTGCCAGTACGCCCTTACAGGGGAGCTACGAGCAGTACTTC	CASTPLQGSYEQYF
TRBJ2-3	TRBV19	.	.	TGTGCCAGTAGTATAGGTCTCCCGGGGGATACGCAGTATTTT	CASSIGLPGDTQYF
TRBJ1-4	TRBV14	.	.	TGTGCCAGCAGCCAAGAGGGGGGCGTTCGGGAAAAACTGTTTTTT	CASSQEGGVREKLFF
TRBJ1-4	TRBV6-1	.	TRBD1	TGTGCCAGCAGTCAAGGGACAGGGTTAAATAATGAAAAACTGTTTTTT	CASSQGTGLNNEKLFF
TRBJ2-5	TRBV9	.	.	TGTGCCAGCAGCGTAGCAGAGACCCAGTACTTC	CASSVAETQYF
TRBJ1-2	TRBV2	once	.	TGTGCCAGCAGTGAAGCCTCAGGGGACTATGGCTACACCTTC	CASSEASGDYGYTF
TRBJ1-2	TRBV21-1	.	.	TGTGCCAGCAGCAAAGGGGGCAGGGACGTCTATGGCTACACCTTC	CASSKGGRDVYGYTF
TRBJ2-7	TRBV9	.	TRBD2	TGTGCCAGCAGCGTAGAGGTAGCGGGGCCCTCCTACGAGCAGTACTTC	CASSVEVAGPSYEQYF
TRBJ1-1	TRBV27	once	.	TGTGCCAGCAGTCCTTGGGATGGGAGGGGCACTGAAGCTTTCTTT	CASSPWDGRGTEAFF
TRBJ1-2	TRBV21-1	.	.	TGTGCCAGCAGCAAAAGGGCGAACCGGGACCCACTCGGCTATGGCTACACCTTC	CASSKRANRDPLGYGYTF
TRBJ1-1	TRBV5-1	.	.	TGCGCCAGCAGCCAAAGGGGGATGAACACTGAAGCTTTCTTT	CASSQRGMNTEAFF
TRBJ2-4	TRBV29-1	.	.	TGCAGCGTTGACCCCCGGGGGAGGCCAGGGGACATTCAGTACTTC	CSVDPRGRPGDIQYF
TRBJ2-2	TRBV7-6	.	.	TGTGCCAGCATCCCGCGGGCGGGGCAGAACACCGGGGAGCTGTTTTTT	CASIPRAGQNTGELFF
TRBJ2-7	TRBV7-9	.	.	TGTGCCAGCAGCCCCCGCTACGAGCAGTACTTC	CASSPRYEQYF
TRBJ2-7	TRBV23-1	.	.	TGCGCCAGCAGTCCCCACCGGGGGGCTCCCTACCTATACGAGCAGTACTTC	CASSPHRGAPYLYEQYF
TRBJ2-7	TRBV6-1	.	.	TGTGCCAGCAGTGGGTTTCAGGGGTTCTCCTCGTACGAGCAGTACTTC	CASSGFQGFSSYEQYF
TRBJ1-1	TRBV6-1	.	TRBD1	TGTGCCAGCAGCTTAAGGACAGGGATCCACACTGAAGCTTTCTTT	CASSLRTGIHTEAFF
TRBJ2-7	TRBV4-2	.	.	TGTGCCAGCAGCCAAGATCGGAATAGTAGATACGAGCAGTACTTC	CASSQDRNSRYEQYF
TRBJ2-1	TRBV9	.	.	TGTGCCAGCAGCGTAGGTGGCGGCCACTACAATGAGCAGTTCTTC	CASSVGGGHYNEQFF
TRBJ2-7	TRBV7-6	.	.	TGTGCCAGCAGCTCCGCAGGAAACTCCTACGAGCAGTACTTC	CASSSAGNSYEQYF
TRBJ1-1	TRBV9	.	TRBD1	TGTGCCAGCAGCGTAGCTACAACAGGGGGATTGAACACTGAAGCTTTCTTT	CASSVATTGGLNTEAFF
TRBJ2-5	TRBV9	.	TRBD2	TGTGCCAGCAGCGACAGACTAGCGGGGGACGAGACCCAGTACTTC	CASSDRLAGDETQYF
TRBJ2-7	TRBV30	.	TRBD1	TGTGCCTGGGTACAGGGGGCCTACGAGCAGTACTTC	CAWVQGAYEQYF
TRBJ1-1	TRBV29-1	.	TRBD1	TGCAGCGGGGACCAGGGGGGGGGCACTGAAGCTTTCTTT	CSGDQGGGTEAFF
TRBJ2-7	TRBV7-6	once	.	TGTGCCAGCAGCTTAGGAACCGAGCTAGGCGAGCAGTACTTC	CASSLGTELGEQYF
TRBJ2-3	TRBV20-1	.	.	TGCAGTGCTAGAGATTTAGATACGCAGTATTTT	CSARDLDTQYF
TRBJ2-7	TRBV30	once	.	TGTGCCTGGGACAGGGAGGGGCCCGAGCAGTACTTC	CAWDREGPEQYF
TRBJ2-1	TRBV13	.	.	TGTGCCAGCAGCTCCCGGGACCGTAACAATGAGCAGTTCTTC	CASSSRDRNNEQFF